These 20 T cell receptor beta chains came from one sample sequenced in a study of identical twins. TCRdb redid the calling of the 5' RACE reads with MiXCR, one entry per CDR3 protein. The sample has approximately 600,000 distinct CDR3 sequences, 7.5% to 10% seen once. The sample was also reused in another study, on yellow fever vaccine responses in identical twins.

The sequenced material came from PBMCs. Receptors originate from a woman younger than 35 in good health.

This clonotype has ten or more counts. The rearrangement links TRBV4-3 to TRBJ2-5, with TRBD2 identical over 9 bases. Germline trimming cut 0 bases from V and 3 bases from J; bases unmatched to any gene: 8. CDR3 length: 17 amino acids. Germline V gives CDR1 LGHNA, CDR2 YSLEER. CDR3 region: CASSQDRASGNKETQYF. The CDR3 nucleotides are TGCGCCAGCAGCCAAGATCGGGCTAGCGGGAATAAAGAGACCCAGTACTTC.

The J gene is TRBJ2-2, the V gene TRBV20-1; 8 positions agree with TRBD2. The CDR3 has 15 amino acids. Germline V gene sequence: CDR1 DFQATT, CDR2 SNEGSKA (reference sequence). V was clipped by 7 bases and J by 7 bases; unmatched bases: 14. Here the CDR3 reads CSGSSTGGNGGELFF. CDR3 coding DNA: TGCAGTGGGTCCTCTACGGGGGGGAACGGCGGGGAGCTGTTTTTT.

The chain has TRBV7-9 and TRBJ2-2; D gene uncertain. Germline values: CDR1 SEHNR, CDR2 FQNEAQ (reference sequence). The CDR3 is made up of 14 amino acids. The V and J ends lost 5 bases and 6 bases respectively, with 13 bases between them. The CDR3 protein is CASSPAWVAGELFF. The CDR3 DNA follows: TGTGCCAGCAGCCCTGCGTGGGTGGCCGGGGAGCTGTTTTTT.

The chain employs TRBV7-8 and TRBJ2-7; TRBD2 matches at 8 bases. The CDR3 covers 16 residues. CDR1 is SGHVS, CDR2 FQNEAQ, per germline. Unmatched junction bases numbered 9, after V lost 1 base and J lost 4 bases. CDR3 loop: CASSLGAGRAVYEQYF. Written as DNA, the CDR3 is TGTGCCAGCAGCTTAGGGGCCGGGAGGGCCGTTTACGAGCAGTACTTC.

V is TRBV28 and J is TRBJ2-7; TRBD1 aligns across 7 bases. Germline V lookup: CDR1 MDHEN, CDR2 SYDVKM. The trim removed 6 bases at V and 6 bases at J, leaving 11 bases unmatched. CDR3 size: 14 residues. Here the CDR3 reads CASRDTGAQTEQYF. The CDR3 DNA sequence: TGTGCCAGCAGAGATACAGGGGCCCAAACCGAGCAGTACTTC.

There are a few counts of this clonotype. The chain has TRBV20-1 and TRBJ2-5; 10 bases map to TRBD1. This CDR3 has 16 residues. V was clipped by 2 bases and J by 1 base; unmatched bases: 7. The germline CDR1 and CDR2 sequences are DFQATT and SNEGSKA (reference sequence). The CDR3 sequence: CSARSRDRGPQETQYF. CDR3 coding DNA: TGCAGTGCTAGATCCCGGGACAGGGGCCCCCAAGAGACCCAGTACTTC.

This clonotype was counted many times. The chain employs TRBV5-1 and TRBJ2-5; D call uncertain. The germline V gene encodes CDR1 SGHRS and CDR2 YFSETQ. This CDR3 has 16 amino acids. Deletions cut 0 bases from V and 0 bases from J, with 12 bases between. The CDR3 protein is CASSLGQRAYQETQYF. Written as DNA, the CDR3 is TGCGCCAGCAGCTTGGGGCAGAGAGCCTACCAAGAGACCCAGTACTTC.

This clonotype was counted at least ten times. The chain carries TRBV5-1 and TRBJ2-3; D possibly corresponds to TRBD1 (5 bases). Germline V lookup: CDR1 SGHRS, CDR2 YFSETQ. The CDR3 runs 13 residues. Trimming took off 5 bases at V and 8 bases at J, with 15 bases between the two ends. The CDR3 region has the DNA TGCGCCAGCAGTGTCCAGGGATTAGGTACGCAGTATTTT. Residues: CASSVQGLGTQYF.

This clonotype occurred a few times. V gene TRBV2 combines with J gene TRBJ1-3; D is perhaps TRBD1 (6 bases). The V and J ends lost 4 bases and 7 bases respectively, with 14 bases between them. The V gene's germline CDR1 is SNHLY and CDR2 FYNNEI. This CDR3 spans 14 amino acids. In nucleotides, the CDR3 is TGTGCCAGCAGTGCGGACAGAATTAGCAACACCATATATTTT. As protein: CASSADRISNTIYF.

This chain joins TRBV28 and TRBJ2-7; D is tentatively TRBD1 or TRBD2 (5 bases each). From germline, CDR1 is MDHEN and CDR2 SYDVKM. V lost 5 bases and J 1 base, leaving 15 bases between the germline ends. CDR3 length: 15 amino acids. In DNA form, the CDR3 reads TGTGCCAGCAGTGGACTCAGTAAGGGGTCCTACGAGCAGTACTTC. Protein: CASSGLSKGSYEQYF.

The V and J genes are TRBV11-2 and TRBJ2-3; D tentatively fits TRBD1 or TRBD2 (6 bases each). The CDR3 has 16 residues. The germline V gene encodes CDR1 SGHAT and CDR2 FQNNGV. V was pared by 5 bases and J by 0 bases, with 15 bases between. The CDR3 region is CASSRGTTLSTDTQYF. The CDR3 bases are TGTGCCAGCAGCCGCGGGACAACCTTGAGCACAGATACGCAGTATTTT.

At least ten counts were recorded for this clonotype. The chain recombines TRBV20-1 with TRBJ2-2, with 9 bases that match TRBD1. The J segment lost 2 bases and the V segment lost 2 bases, leaving 3 bases of the junction unmatched. Germline V gene data show CDR1 as DFQATT and CDR2 as SNEGSKA (reference sequence). The CDR3 totals 15 residues. The DNA of the CDR3 is TGCAGTGCTAGAAGACAGGGGGTTAACACCGGGGAGCTGTTTTTT. Amino acid sequence: CSARRQGVNTGELFF.

This clonotype was seen a handful of times. The J gene is TRBJ2-7, the V gene TRBV29-1; the D is unclear. Trimming stripped 2 bases from V and 0 bases from J, with 5 bases between. CDR1 and CDR2 (germline): SQVTM, ANQGSEA. The CDR3 runs 12 residues. Here the CDR3 reads CSVESDSYEQYF. CDR3 nucleotide sequence: TGCAGCGTTGAAAGTGACTCCTACGAGCAGTACTTC.

This clonotype was recorded many times. The chain couples TRBV3-1 to TRBJ2-1; D not resolved. Trimming cost V 4 bases and J 4 bases, with 2 bases left between them. The CDR3 spans 11 residues. Germline V CDR1 and CDR2: LGHDT, YNNKEL (reference sequence). CDR3 nucleotides: TGTGCCAGCAGCCGTTACAATGAGCAGTTCTTC. Amino acid sequence: CASSRYNEQFF.

This clonotype was counted many times. This chain joins TRBV20-1 and TRBJ2-5; tentatively, D is TRBD1 or TRBD2 (5 bases each). CDR3 length: 16 amino acids. Germline-derived CDR1 and CDR2 are DFQATT and SNEGSKA (reference sequence). CDR3 nucleotide sequence: TGCAGCTGCTTGGGGCAGGGTCAAATGGGTGAGGGGACCCAGTACTTC. This gives the protein CSCLGQGQMGEGTQYF.

The chain uses TRBV27 and TRBJ2-7; D is unclear. V lost 0 bases and J 0 bases, leaving 6 bases between the germline ends. The CDR3 spans 14 residues. Germline assignment: CDR1 MNHEY and CDR2 SMNVEV (reference sequence). The CDR3 reads CASSLSPASYEQYF. DNA for the CDR3: TGTGCCAGCAGTTTATCCCCGGCCTCCTACGAGCAGTACTTC.

This clonotype appeared many times. The chain combines TRBV7-2 with TRBJ2-2, with 9 bases identical to TRBD2. Per germline, CDR1 SGHTA and CDR2 FQGNSA. This CDR3 spans 14 amino acids. The junction had 4 bases not matched to a gene; V was cut back by 5 bases and J by 6 bases. The CDR3 here is CASSPSGRPGELFF. CDR3 DNA: TGTGCCAGCAGCCCCAGCGGGAGGCCCGGGGAGCTGTTTTTT. Full variable domain (missing parts from reference TRBV7-2 and TRBJ2-2): GAGVSQSPSNKVTEKGKDVELRCDPISGHTALYWYRQSLGQGLEFLIYFQGNSAPDKSGLPSDRFSAERTGGSVSTLTIQRTQQEDSAVYLCASSPSGRPGELFFGEGSRLTVL.

This clonotype was counted a few times. The chain joins TRBV6-2 or TRBV6-3 to TRBJ1-6; D call uncertain. The CDR3 length is 13 residues. V shed 4 bases and J shed 9 bases, with 10 bases lying between them. Germline V gene sequence: CDR1 MNHEY, CDR2 SVGEGT. The CDR3 DNA reads as TGTGCCAGCAGTTTTCAGGTCTTTTCACCCCTCCACTTT. Its protein is CASSFQVFSPLHF.

This clonotype turned up a few times. The chain employs TRBV5-1 and TRBJ1-2, with 11 positions matching TRBD1. Trimming cost V 2 bases and J 8 bases; bases outside gene matches: 5. The CDR3 spans 14 residues. Looked up from germline, CDR1 is SGHRS and CDR2 is YFSETQ. CDR3 in amino acids: CASSLGQGAQGYTF. Here the CDR3 DNA reads TGCGCCAGCAGCTTAGGACAGGGGGCGCAAGGCTACACCTTC.

A word on this clonotype: One junction end disagrees with the germline gene, perhaps due to a read error. This chain uses TRBV11-2 with TRBJ2-5, with D possibly matching TRBD2 (5 bases). Germline CDR1 and CDR2: SGHAT and FQNNGV. The CDR3 sequence is 14 residues long. CDR3 region: CVSSREDLKETQYF. CDR3 sequence (DNA): TGTGTCAGCAGCCGAGAGGACTTGAAAGAGACCCAGTACTTC.